This T cell receptor (beta chain) came from a study of blood T cells in healthy people across ages. Study results and caveats: Unsorted PBMCs prevented conclusive naive versus antigen-experienced comparison. Aged donors had fewer naive CD4+ cells and lower diversity than long-lived donors. Observed TCR beta diversity per million T cells went down as age went up. This fall followed a roughly linear course with age.

Next came a second PCR, run for about 7 to 12 cycles, which used a sample-barcoded 5' primer along with a J-beta primer mix. Unique molecular identifiers of 12 random nucleotides labeled each cDNA. A single record per CDR3 protein comes from TCRdb applying MiXCR to the 5' RACE reads. The data hold about 680,000 distinct CDR3 sequences, with around 48% observed a single time. Remarks on this clonotype: The antigen is not known.

Trimming took off 8 bases at V and 6 bases at J, with 16 bases between the two ends. The CDR3 contains 13 residues. Germline V CDR1 and CDR2: MNHEY, SVGEGT. The V gene is TRBV6-2 or TRBV6-3, the J gene TRBJ1-2; D perhaps matches TRBD1 (5 bases). This sequence was found in a woman in her sixties or seventies in good health. Sequenced sample: blood. The CDR3 DNA follows: TGTGCCAGCGGCCGGGGGTTGAGGAATGGCTACACCTTC. This encodes CASGRGLRNGYTF.